This T cell receptor (beta chain) derives from a study of blood T cells in healthy people across ages. Study at large: Using template switching, researchers captured about one barcoded beta molecule for each two T cells.

V dropped 0 bases and J dropped 4; count of bases not matched to a gene: 2. Germline loops: CDR1 ENHRY, CDR2 SYGVKD. The CDR3 loop spans 15 amino acids. Every donor provided 7.5 to 10 milliliters of peripheral blood. Primed by a sample-barcoded 5' primer and a J-beta primer mix, a second PCR proceeded for roughly 6 to 12 cycles. TCRdb itself ran the 5' RACE reads through MiXCR, one entry per CDR3 protein. The sample records 600,000 to 650,000 distinct CDR3 sequences, 58% being singletons. Study outcomes and limitations: Relative to aged donors, long-lived donors carried more naive CD4+ cells and displayed higher diversity.

This clonotype was detected only a few times. Its antigen is unknown. Sequencing used blood. This clonotype was obtained from a man aged 60-69 years in good health. The V and J genes are TRBV10-3 and TRBJ2-7; TRBD1 matches 11 bases. The CDR3 reads CAISESGQGGYEQYF. In DNA, the CDR3 is TGTGCCATCAGTGAGTCGGGACAGGGGGGGTACGAGCAGTACTTC.